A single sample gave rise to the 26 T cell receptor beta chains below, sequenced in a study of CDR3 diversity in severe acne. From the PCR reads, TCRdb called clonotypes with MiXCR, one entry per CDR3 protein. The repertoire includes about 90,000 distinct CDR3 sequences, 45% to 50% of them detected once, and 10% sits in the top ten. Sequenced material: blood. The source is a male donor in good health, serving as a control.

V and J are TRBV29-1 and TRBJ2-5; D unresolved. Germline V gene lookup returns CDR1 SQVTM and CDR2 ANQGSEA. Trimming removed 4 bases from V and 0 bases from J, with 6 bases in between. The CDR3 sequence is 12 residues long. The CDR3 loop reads CSVATDQETQYF. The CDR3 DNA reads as TGCAGCGTTGCGACTGACCAAGAGACCCAGTACTTC. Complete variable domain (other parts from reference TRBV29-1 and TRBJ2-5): SAVISQKPSRDICQRGTSLTIQCQVDSQVTMMFWYRQQPGQSLTLIATANQGSEATYESGFVIDKFPISRPNLTFSTLTVSNMSPEDSSIYLCSVATDQETQYFGPGTRLLVL.

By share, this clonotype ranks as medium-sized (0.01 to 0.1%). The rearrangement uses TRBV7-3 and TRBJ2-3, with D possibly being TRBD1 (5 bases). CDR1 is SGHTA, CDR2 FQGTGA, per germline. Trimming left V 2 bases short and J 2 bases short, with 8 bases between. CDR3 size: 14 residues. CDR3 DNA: TGTGCCAGCAGCTTACGACAGTCCACAGATACGCAGTATTTT. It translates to CASSLRQSTDTQYF.

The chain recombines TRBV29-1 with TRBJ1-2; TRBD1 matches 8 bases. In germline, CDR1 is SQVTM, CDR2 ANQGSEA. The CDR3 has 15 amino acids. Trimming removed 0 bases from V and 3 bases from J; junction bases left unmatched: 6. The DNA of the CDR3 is TGCAGCGTTGAAGATCGGGTGGACAGGGACTATGGCTACACCTTC. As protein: CSVEDRVDRDYGYTF.

The CDR3 coding sequence is TGTGCCATCAGTGCATCTATAGCGGGGGGCCTCTACAATGAGCAGTTCTTC. Amino acids: CAISASIAGGLYNEQFF. The J gene is TRBJ2-1, the V gene TRBV10-3; TRBD2 matches at 10 bases. This CDR3 comprises 17 residues. From germline, CDR1 is ENHRY and CDR2 SYGVKD. Trimming at V came to 4 bases and at J to 3 bases, leaving 9 bases not matched to a gene.

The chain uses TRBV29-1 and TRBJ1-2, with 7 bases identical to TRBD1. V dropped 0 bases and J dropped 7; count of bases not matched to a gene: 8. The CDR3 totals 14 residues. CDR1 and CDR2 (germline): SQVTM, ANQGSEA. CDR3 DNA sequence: TGCAGCGTTGAAGATGTTCGACAGGGAGGTGGCTACACCTTC. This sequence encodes CSVEDVRQGGGYTF. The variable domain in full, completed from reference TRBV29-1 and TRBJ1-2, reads SAVISQKPSRDICQRGTSLTIQCQVDSQVTMMFWYRQQPGQSLTLIATANQGSEATYESGFVIDKFPISRPNLTFSTLTVSNMSPEDSSIYLCSVEDVRQGGGYTFGSGTRLTVV.

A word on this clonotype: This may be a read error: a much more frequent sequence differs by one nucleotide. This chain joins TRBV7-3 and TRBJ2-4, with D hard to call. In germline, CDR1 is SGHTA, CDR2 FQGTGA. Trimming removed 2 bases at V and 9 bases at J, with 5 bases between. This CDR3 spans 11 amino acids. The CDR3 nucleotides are TGTGCCAGCAGCTTATTTGGCATTCAGTACTTC. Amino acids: CASSLFGIQYF.

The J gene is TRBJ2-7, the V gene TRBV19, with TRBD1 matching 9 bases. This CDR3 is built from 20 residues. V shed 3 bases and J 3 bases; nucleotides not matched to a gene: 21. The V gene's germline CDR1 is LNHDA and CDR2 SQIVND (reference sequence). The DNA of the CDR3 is TGTGCCAGTAGTATTTGTTCCGGGACAGGGACGACCGGGCCGCACTACGAGCAGTACTTC. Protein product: CASSICSGTGTTGPHYEQYF.

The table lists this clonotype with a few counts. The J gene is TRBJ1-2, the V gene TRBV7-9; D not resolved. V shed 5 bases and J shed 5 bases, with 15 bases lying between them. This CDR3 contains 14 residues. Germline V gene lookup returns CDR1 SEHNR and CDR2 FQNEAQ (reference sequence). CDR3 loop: CASSPLRLGYGYTF. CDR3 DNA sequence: TGTGCCAGCAGCCCACTTCGCCTTGGGTATGGCTACACCTTC. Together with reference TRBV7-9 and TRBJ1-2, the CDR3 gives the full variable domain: DTGVSQNPRHKITKRGQNVTFRCDPISEHNRLYWYRQTLGQGPEFLTYFQNEAQLEKSRLLSDRFSAERPKGSFSTLEIQRTEQGDSAMYLCASSPLRLGYGYTFGSGTRLTVV.

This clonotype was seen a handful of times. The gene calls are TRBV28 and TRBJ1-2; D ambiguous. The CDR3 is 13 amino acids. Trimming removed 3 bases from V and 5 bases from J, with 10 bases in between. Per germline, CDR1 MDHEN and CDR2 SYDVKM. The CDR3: CASSLLQNYGYTF. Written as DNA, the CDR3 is TGTGCCAGCAGTTTGCTACAGAATTATGGCTACACCTTC.

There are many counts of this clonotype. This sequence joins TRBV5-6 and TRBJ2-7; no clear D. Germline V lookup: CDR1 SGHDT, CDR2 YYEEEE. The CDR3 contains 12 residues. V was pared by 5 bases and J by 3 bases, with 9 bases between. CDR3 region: CASRRGHYEQYF. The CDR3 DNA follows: TGTGCCAGCAGGCGTGGCCACTACGAGCAGTACTTC. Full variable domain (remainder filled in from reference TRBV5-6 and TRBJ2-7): DAGVTQSPTHLIKTRGQQVTLRCSPKSGHDTVSWYQQALGQGPQFIFQYYEEEERQRGNFPDRFSGHQFPNYSSELNVNALLLGDSALYLCASRRGHYEQYFGPGTRLTVT.

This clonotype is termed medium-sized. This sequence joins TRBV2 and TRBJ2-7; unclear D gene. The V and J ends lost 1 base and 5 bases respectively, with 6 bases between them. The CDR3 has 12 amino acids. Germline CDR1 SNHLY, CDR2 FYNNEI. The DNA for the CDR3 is TGTGCCAGCAGTGAAGTTGGGAACGAGCAGTACTTC. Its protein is CASSEVGNEQYF.

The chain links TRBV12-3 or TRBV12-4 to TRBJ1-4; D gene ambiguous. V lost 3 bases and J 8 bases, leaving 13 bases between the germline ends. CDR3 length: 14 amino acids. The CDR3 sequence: CASSLTRPPEKLFF. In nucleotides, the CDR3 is TGTGCCAGCAGTTTGACAAGACCGCCAGAAAAACTGTTTTTT.

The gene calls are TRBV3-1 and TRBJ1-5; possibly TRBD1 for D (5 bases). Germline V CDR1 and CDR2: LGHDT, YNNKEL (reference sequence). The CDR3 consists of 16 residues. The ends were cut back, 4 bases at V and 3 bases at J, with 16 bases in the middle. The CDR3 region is CASSPGSEGSNQPQHF. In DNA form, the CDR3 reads TGTGCCAGCAGCCCGGGATCGGAGGGGTCCAATCAGCCCCAGCATTTT.

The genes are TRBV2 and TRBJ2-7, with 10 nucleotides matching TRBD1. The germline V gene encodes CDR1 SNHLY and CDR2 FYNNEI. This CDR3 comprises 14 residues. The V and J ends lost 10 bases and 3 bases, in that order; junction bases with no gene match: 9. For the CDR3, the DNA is TGTGCCACTGTTTCCGGGACAGGGGACTACGAGCAGTACTTC. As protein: CATVSGTGDYEQYF.

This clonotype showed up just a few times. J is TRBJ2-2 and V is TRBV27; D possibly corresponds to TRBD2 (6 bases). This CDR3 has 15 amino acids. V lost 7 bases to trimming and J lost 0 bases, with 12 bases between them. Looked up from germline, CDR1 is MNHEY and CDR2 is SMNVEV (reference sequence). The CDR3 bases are TGTGCCAGCACCCTGGGGGGACCGAACACCGGGGAGCTGTTTTTT. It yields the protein CASTLGGPNTGELFF.

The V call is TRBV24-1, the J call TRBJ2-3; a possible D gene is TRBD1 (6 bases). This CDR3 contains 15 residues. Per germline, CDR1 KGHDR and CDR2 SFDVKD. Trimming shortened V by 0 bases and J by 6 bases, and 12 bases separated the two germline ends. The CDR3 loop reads CATSDLRQARDTQYF. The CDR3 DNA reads TGTGCCACCAGTGATTTGCGACAGGCGCGGGATACGCAGTATTTT.

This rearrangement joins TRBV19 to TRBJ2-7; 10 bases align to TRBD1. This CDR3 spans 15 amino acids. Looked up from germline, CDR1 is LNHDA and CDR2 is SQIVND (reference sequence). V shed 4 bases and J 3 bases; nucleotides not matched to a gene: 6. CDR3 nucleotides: TGTGCCAGTAGTACCTTGGGACAGGGGAGCTACGAGCAGTACTTC. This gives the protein CASSTLGQGSYEQYF.

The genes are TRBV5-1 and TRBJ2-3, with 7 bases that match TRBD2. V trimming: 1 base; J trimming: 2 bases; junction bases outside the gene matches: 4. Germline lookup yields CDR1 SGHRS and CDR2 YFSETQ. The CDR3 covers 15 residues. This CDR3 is CASSLFGRATDTQYF. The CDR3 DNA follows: TGCGCCAGCAGCTTGTTTGGGAGGGCCACAGATACGCAGTATTTT. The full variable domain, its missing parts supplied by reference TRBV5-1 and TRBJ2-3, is KAGVTQTPRYLIKTRGQQVTLSCSPISGHRSVSWYQQTPGQGLQFLFEYFSETQRNKGNFPGRFSGRQFSNSRSEMNVSTLELGDSALYLCASSLFGRATDTQYFGPGTRLTVL.

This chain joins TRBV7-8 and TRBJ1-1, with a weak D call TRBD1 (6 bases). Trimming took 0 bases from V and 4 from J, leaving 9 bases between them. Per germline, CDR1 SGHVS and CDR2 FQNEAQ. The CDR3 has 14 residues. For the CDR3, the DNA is TGTGCCAGCAGCTTAGCTGCGACAGGCACTGAAGCTTTCTTT. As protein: CASSLAATGTEAFF.

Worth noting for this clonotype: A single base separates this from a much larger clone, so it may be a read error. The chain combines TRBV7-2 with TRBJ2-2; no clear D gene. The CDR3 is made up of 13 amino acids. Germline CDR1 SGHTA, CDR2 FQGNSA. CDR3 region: CASVRQLTGELFF. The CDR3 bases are TGTGCATCGGTGAGGCAACTCACCGGGGAGCTGTTTTTT.

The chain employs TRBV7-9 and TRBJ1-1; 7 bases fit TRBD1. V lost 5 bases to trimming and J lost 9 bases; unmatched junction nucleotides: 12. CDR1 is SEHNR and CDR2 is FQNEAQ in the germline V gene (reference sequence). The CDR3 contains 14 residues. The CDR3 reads CASSSQAGQSKAFF. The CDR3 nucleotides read TGTGCCAGCAGCAGCCAGGCGGGACAGTCGAAAGCTTTCTTT.

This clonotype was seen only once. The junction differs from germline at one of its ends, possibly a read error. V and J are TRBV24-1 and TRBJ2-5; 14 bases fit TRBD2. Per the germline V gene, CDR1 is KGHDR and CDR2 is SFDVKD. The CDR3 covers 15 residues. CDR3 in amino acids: CATSAVTSGRETQCF. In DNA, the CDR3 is TGTGCCACCAGTGCCGTGACTAGCGGGAGGGAGACCCAGTGCTTC.

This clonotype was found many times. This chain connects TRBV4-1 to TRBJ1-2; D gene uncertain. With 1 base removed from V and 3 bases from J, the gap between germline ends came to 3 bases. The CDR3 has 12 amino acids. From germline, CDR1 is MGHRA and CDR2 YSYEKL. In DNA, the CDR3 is TGCGCCAGCAGCCAAGTGGACTATGGCTACACCTTC. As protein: CASSQVDYGYTF.

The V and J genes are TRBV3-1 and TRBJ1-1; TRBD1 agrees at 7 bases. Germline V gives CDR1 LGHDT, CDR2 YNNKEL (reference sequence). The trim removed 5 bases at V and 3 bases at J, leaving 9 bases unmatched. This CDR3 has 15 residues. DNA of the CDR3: TGTGCCAGCAGCAATCTGACAGGGAAAGACACTGAAGCTTTCTTT. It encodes CASSNLTGKDTEAFF.

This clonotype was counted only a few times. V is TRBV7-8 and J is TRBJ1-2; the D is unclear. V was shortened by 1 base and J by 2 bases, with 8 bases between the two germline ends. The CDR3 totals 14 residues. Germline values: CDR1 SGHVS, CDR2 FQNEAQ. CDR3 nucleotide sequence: TGTGCCAGCAGCTTAGTTGGGCAGAACTATGGCTACACCTTC. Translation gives CASSLVGQNYGYTF.

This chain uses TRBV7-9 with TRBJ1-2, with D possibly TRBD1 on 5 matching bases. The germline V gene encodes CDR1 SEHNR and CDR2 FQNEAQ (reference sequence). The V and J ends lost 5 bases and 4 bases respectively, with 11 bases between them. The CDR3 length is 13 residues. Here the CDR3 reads CASSGQGFYGYTF. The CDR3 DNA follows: TGTGCCAGCAGCGGTCAGGGTTTCTATGGCTACACCTTC.